This TCR beta chain was sequenced in a study of blood T cells in healthy people across ages. The CDR3 is 15 amino acids. The ends lost 3 bases at V and 2 bases at J; junction bases unmatched: 0. Germline V lookup: CDR1 ENHRY, CDR2 SYGVKD. Sample-barcoded 5' priming and a J-beta primer mix drove a second PCR of about 6 to 12 cycles. A single record per CDR3 protein comes from TCRdb applying MiXCR to the 5' RACE reads. The sample yields hundreds of thousands of distinct CDR3 sequences, about 30% seen once. In this sample, this clonotype turned up many times. The gene calls are TRBV10-3 and TRBJ2-6; TRBD1 aligns across 8 bases. The origin of this receptor is a woman of 80 years or more in good health. Specimen: blood. The CDR3 DNA sequence: TGTGCCATCAGTGAACAGGGGGCTGGGGCCAACGTCCTGACTTTC. Protein product: CAISEQGAGANVLTF.